The TCR beta chain described here comes from a study of CD8+CD57+ T cells in acquired aplastic anemia. Genomic DNA was employed as the template in profiling TCR beta VDJ and CDR3. TCRdb reprocessed the reads via MiXCR and lists one record per CDR3 protein. The sample has about 190,000 distinct CDR3 sequences; roughly 64% are singletons. The germline CDR1 and CDR2 sequences are LNHNV and YYDKDF (reference sequence). Trimming took 5 bases from V and 2 from J; bases not matched to a gene: 3. This CDR3 comprises 14 residues. This sequence was found in a human donor with severe aplastic anemia or a healthy control (not recorded which). The sequenced sample was sorted CD4+, CD8+, or CD8+CD57+ T cells (not recorded which) from PBMCs. The rearrangement uses TRBV15 and TRBJ2-5, with TRBD1 matching over 9 bases. In nucleotides, the CDR3 is TGTGCCACCAGCCCTGACAGGGGGCAAGAGACCCAGTACTTC. Residues: CATSPDRGQETQYF.